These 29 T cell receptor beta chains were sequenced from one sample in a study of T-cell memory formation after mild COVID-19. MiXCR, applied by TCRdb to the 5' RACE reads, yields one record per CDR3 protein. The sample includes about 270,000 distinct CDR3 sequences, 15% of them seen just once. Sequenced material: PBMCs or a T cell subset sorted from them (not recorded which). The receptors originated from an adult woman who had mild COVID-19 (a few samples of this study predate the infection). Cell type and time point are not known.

CDR3 bases: TGTGCCATCAGTGAGTCCGGGCAGAGTGAAGCTTTCTTT. This translates into CAISESGQSEAFF. The V call is TRBV10-3, the J call TRBJ1-1; D uncertain. The CDR3 runs 13 residues. The ends were cut back, 0 bases at V and 7 bases at J, with 9 bases in the middle. From germline, CDR1 is ENHRY and CDR2 SYGVKD.

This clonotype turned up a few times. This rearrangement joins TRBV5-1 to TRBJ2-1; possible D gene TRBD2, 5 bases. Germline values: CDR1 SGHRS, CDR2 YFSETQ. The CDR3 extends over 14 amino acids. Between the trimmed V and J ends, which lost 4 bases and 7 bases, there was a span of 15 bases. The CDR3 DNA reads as TGCGCCAGCAGCCCTCAGACGTGGACTAATGAGCAGTTCTTC. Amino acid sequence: CASSPQTWTNEQFF.

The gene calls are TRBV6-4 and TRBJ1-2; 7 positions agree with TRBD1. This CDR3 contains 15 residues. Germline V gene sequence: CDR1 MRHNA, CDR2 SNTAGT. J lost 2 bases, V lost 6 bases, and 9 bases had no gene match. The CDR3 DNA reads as TGTGCCAGCAGCCTCGAGGGGGCCGGGAACTATGGCTACACCTTC. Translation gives CASSLEGAGNYGYTF.

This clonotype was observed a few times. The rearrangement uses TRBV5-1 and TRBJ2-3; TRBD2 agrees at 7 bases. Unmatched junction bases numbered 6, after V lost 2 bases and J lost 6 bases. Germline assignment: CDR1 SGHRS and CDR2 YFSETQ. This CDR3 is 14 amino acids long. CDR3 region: CASSLSGTADTQYF. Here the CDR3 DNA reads TGCGCCAGCAGCTTAAGCGGGACGGCGGATACGCAGTATTTT.

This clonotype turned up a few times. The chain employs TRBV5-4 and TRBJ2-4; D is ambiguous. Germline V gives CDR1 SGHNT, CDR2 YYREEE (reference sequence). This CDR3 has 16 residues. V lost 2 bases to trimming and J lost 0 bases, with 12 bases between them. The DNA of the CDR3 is TGTGCCAGCAGCTTAGGGCAGTTTTTAGCCAAAAACATTCAGTACTTC. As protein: CASSLGQFLAKNIQYF.

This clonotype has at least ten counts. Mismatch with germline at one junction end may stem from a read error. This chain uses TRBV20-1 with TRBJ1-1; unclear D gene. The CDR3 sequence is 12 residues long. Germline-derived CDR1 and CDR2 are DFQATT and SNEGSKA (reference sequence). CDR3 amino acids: CSARGETNTEAF. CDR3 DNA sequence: TGCAGTGCTAGAGGGGAGACTAACACTGAAGCTTTT.

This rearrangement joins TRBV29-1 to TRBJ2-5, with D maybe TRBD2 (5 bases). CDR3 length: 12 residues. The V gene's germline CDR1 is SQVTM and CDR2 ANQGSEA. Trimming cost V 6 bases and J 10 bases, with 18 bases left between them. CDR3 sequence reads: CSVADQARGQYF. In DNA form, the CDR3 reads TGCAGCGTGGCAGACCAAGCTCGGGGCCAGTACTTC.

CDR3 in DNA: TGCGCCAGCAGAGTTCAGGCTCACAACTATGGCTACACCTTC. Translation gives CASRVQAHNYGYTF. This chain connects TRBV5-1 to TRBJ1-2; the D is unclear. Trimming stripped 5 bases from V and 2 bases from J, with 13 bases between. This CDR3 contains 14 residues. Germline CDR1 reads SGHRS; CDR2 reads YFSETQ.

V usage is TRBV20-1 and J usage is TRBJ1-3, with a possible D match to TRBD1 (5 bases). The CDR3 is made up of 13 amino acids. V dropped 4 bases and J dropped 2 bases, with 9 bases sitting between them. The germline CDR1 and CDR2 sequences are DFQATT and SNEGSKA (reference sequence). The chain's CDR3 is CSAIGGAGNTIYF. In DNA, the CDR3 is TGCAGTGCTATCGGGGGTGCTGGAAACACCATATATTTT.

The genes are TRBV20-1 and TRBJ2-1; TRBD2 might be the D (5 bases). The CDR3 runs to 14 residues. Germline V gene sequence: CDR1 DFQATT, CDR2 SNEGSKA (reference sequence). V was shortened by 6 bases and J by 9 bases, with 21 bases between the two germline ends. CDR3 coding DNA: TGCAGTGCGCCTCCGGTCACTAGAAGCGGTGAGCAGTTCTTC. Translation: CSAPPVTRSGEQFF.

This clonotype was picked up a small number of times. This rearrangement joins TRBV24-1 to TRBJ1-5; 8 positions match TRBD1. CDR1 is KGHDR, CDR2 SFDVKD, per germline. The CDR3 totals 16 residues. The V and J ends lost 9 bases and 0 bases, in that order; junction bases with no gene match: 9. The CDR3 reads CATSGRQGNSNQPQHF. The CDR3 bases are TGTGCCACCTCGGGGAGACAGGGGAATAGCAATCAGCCCCAGCATTTT.

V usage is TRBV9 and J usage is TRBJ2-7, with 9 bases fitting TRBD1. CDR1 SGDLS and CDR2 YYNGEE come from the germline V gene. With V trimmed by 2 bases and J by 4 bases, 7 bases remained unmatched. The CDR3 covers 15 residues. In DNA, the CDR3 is TGTGCCAGCAGCGTTTCTGGGACAGGGTTTTACGAGCAGTACTTC. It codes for CASSVSGTGFYEQYF.

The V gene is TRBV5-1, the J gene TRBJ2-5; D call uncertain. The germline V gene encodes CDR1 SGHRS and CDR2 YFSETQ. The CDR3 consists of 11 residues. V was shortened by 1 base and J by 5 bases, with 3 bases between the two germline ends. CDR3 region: CASSLMETQYF. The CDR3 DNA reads TGCGCCAGCAGCTTGATGGAGACCCAGTACTTC.

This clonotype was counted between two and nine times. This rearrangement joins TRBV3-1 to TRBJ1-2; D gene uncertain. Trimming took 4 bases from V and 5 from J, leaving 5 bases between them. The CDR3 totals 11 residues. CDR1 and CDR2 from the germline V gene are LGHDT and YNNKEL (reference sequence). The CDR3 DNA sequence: TGTGCCAGCAGCCTTATGTATGGCTACACCTTC. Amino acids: CASSLMYGYTF.

Here the CDR3 DNA reads TGTGCCACCAGTGATTCAGGGAGCCTGAACACTGAAGCTTTCTTT. Its translation: CATSDSGSLNTEAFF. V gene TRBV24-1 combines with J gene TRBJ1-1, with a weak D call TRBD1 (5 bases). V lost 2 bases to trimming and J lost 0 bases, with 9 bases between them. The CDR3 covers 15 residues. Germline CDR1 reads KGHDR; CDR2 reads SFDVKD.

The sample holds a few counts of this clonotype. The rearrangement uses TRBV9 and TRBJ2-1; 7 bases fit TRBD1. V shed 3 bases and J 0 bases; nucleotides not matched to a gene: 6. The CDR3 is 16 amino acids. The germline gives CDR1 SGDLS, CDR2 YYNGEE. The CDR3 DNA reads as TGTGCCAGCAGCGGGGGACAGCTGAGCTCCTACAATGAGCAGTTCTTC. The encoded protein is CASSGGQLSSYNEQFF.

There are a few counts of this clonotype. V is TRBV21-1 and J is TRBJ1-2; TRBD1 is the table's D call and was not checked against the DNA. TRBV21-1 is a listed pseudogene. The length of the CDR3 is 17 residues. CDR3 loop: CASSEWERGDSYYGYTF. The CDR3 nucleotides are TGTGCCAGCAGCGAATGGGAGAGGGGGGACTCCTACTATGGCTACACCTTC.

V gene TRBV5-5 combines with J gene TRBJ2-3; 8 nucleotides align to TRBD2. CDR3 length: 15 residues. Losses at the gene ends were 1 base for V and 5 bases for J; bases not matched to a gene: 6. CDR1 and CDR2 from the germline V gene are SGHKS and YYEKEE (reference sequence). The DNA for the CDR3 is TGTGCCAGCAGCTTGTCTAGCGGGCTAGTAGATACGCAGTATTTT. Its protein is CASSLSSGLVDTQYF. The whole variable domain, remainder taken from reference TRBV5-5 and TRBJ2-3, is DAGVTQSPTHLIKTRGQQVTLRCSPISGHKSVSWYQQVLGQGPQFIFQYYEKEERGRGNFPDRFSARQFPNYSSELNVNALLLGDSALYLCASSLSSGLVDTQYFGPGTRLTVL.

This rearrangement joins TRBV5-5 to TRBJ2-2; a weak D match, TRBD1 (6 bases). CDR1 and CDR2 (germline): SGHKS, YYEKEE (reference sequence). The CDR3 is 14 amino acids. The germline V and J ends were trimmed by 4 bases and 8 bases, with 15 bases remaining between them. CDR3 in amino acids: CASSRIHREGELFF. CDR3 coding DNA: TGTGCCAGCAGCAGAATCCACAGGGAAGGGGAGCTGTTTTTT.

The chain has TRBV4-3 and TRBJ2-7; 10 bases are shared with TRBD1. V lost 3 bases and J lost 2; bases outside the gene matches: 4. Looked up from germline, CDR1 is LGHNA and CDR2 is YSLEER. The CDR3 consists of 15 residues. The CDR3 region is CASSHRQGATYEQYF. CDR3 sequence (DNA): TGCGCCAGCAGCCACCGACAGGGGGCAACCTACGAGCAGTACTTC.

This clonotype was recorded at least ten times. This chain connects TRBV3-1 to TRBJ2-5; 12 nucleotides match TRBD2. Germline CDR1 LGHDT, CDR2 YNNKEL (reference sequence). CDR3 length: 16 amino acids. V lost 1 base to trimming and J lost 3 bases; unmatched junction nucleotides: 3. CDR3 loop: CASSQGLAGGKETQYF. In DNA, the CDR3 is TGTGCCAGCAGCCAAGGGCTAGCGGGGGGGAAAGAGACCCAGTACTTC.

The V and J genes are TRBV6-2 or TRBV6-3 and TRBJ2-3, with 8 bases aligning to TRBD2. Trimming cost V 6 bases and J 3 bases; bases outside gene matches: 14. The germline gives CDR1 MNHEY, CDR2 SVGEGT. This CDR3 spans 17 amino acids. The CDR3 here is CASSLAASGRRTDTQYF. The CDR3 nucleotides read TGTGCCAGCAGCCTGGCGGCCAGCGGGAGAAGAACAGATACGCAGTATTTT.

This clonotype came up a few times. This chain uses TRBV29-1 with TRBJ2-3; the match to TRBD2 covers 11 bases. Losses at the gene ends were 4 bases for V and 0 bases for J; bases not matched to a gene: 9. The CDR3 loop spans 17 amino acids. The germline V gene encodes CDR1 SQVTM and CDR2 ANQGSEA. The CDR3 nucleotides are TGCAGCGTTGTACGCCTAGCGGGAGGAACTAGCACAGATACGCAGTATTTT. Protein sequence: CSVVRLAGGTSTDTQYF.

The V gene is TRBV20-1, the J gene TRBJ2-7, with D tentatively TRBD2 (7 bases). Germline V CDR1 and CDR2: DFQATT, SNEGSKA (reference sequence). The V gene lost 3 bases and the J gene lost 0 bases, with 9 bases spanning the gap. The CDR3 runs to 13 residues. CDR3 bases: TGCAGTGCTAGCGGGGGGCCCTCCTACGAGCAGTACTTC. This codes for CSASGGPSYEQYF.

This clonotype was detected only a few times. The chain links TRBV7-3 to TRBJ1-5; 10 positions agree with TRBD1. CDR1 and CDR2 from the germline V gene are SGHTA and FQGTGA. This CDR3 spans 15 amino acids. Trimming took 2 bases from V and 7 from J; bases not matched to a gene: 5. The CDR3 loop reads CASSLEGTGEQPQHF. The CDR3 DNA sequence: TGTGCCAGCAGCTTAGAGGGGACAGGGGAGCAGCCCCAGCATTTT.

The CDR3 spells CASSHNRDRGKEYF. The CDR3 region has the DNA TGTGCCAGCAGCCACAACAGGGACAGGGGAAAAGAGTACTTC. This sequence joins TRBV3-1 and TRBJ2-7, with 10 bases that match TRBD1. With 3 bases clipped from V and 11 bases from J, the junction kept 10 bases outside the gene matches. The CDR3 has 14 amino acids. Germline values: CDR1 LGHDT, CDR2 YNNKEL (reference sequence).

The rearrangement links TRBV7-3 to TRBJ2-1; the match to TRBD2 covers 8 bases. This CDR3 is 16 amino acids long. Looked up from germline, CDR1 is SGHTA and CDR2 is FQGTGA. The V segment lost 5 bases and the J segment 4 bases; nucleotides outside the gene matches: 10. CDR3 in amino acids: CASSPLRSGGYNEQFF. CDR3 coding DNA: TGTGCCAGCAGCCCCCTTAGGAGCGGGGGTTACAATGAGCAGTTCTTC.

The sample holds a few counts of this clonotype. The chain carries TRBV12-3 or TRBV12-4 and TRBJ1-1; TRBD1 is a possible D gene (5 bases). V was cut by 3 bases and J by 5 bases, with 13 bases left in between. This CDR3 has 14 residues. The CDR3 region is CASSFGGGRTEAFF. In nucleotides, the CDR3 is TGTGCCAGCAGTTTCGGGGGGGGAAGGACTGAAGCTTTCTTT.

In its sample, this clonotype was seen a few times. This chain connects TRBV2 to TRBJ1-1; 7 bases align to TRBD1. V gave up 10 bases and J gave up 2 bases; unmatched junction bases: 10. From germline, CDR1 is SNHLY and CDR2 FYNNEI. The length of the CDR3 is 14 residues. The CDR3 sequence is CATRGQLLNTEAFF. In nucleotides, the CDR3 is TGTGCCACCCGGGGACAGCTACTAAACACTGAAGCTTTCTTT.